Described below is a single TCR beta chain sequence and its context. The data were taken from a study of Ad26.COV2.S vaccination and SARS-CoV-2 variants. Looking at the study overall: The vaccine Ad26.COV2.S was put into the muscle once, or twice with 56 days between.

Germline V gene lookup returns CDR1 SEHNR and CDR2 FQNEAQ (reference sequence). This CDR3 has 16 amino acids. The ends were cut back, 5 bases at V and 0 bases at J, with 15 bases in the middle. Profiled with immunoSEQ multiplex PCR; TCRdb holds only in-frame clones, not every one. The table shows a few hundred thousand clones, with around nine tenths occurring only once. This sample's treatment: some 20 received Ad26.COV2.S at low or high dose, single or two shots; several received placebo; per-sample allocation not given. All samples were drawn on day 63, counting from the first vaccine or placebo injection.

This specimen consisted of peripheral blood, obtained in a trial of Ad26.COV2.S vaccine versus placebo. The origin of this receptor is a person aged 18 to 65 who received the Ad26.COV2.S COVID-19 vaccine or a placebo. This sequence joins TRBV7-9 and TRBJ2-3; no clear D gene. The CDR3 nucleotides read TGTGCCAGCAGCCCTCGGACCATGAGGAGCACAGATACGCAGTATTTT. As protein: CASSPRTMRSTDTQYF.